The T cell receptor (beta chain) described here comes from a study of vaccination and CD4 T cells after COVID-19 (dated 2022 in TCRdb). Background for the entire study: Convalescent patients had a positive SARS-CoV-2 result on nasal swab PCR, and of these patients, fewer than ten had mild disease and one had severe disease. The spike-specific CD4+ TCR repertoire was compared before and after mRNA vaccination in over 9 COVID-19 convalescent patients and several infection-naive healthy vaccine recipients. Control cultures received a CEFX viral epitope pool as the positive control, an HIV-1 Nef peptide pool as the negative control, or no peptide. Post-COVID blood samples were collected from convalescent patients a median of around 100 days after diagnosis, with a range of roughly 30 to 170 days. Participants received two doses of either the Pfizer-BioNTech BNT162b2 vaccine (n=8) or the Moderna mRNA-1273 vaccine (n=2). Six males and four females were included in the convalescent cohort, with two Hispanic individuals, seven Caucasians, two Asians and one multiracial person represented. Post-vaccine blood samples were obtained a median of approximately 74 days after the second vaccine dose, with a range of about 12 to 241 days. Overlapping spike peptide pools from SARS-CoV-2 and from the common cold coronaviruses HCoV-NL63, HCoV-OC43 and HCoV-229E were used as culture stimuli.

By share, this clonotype ranks as medium-sized (0.01 to 0.1%). Its antigen target is currently unknown. Base quality data are lacking; no much larger clone is found one base away. In the paper's terms, the treatment or condition label means: approximately nine-day PBMC culture with coronavirus spike peptide pools or control peptides (ViraFEST assay). The study used the ViraFEST assay, which expanded antigen-specific T cells with peptide pools and then identified expanded clonotypes by TCR sequencing. The convalescent patients' positive SARS-CoV-2 PCR tests fell between March and December 2020, which was before the Alpha, Beta and Delta variants emerged in the United States. Approximately 2.1 million PBMCs per well were cultured in IMDM with approximately 5.5% human AB serum and around 10 IU/ml IL-2, plus 10 ug/ml peptide pools. On days 3 and 7, half of the culture medium was replaced with fresh IL-2-containing medium. After roughly 11 days of culture, CD4+ T cells were isolated by negative selection with the EasySep CD4+ T cell isolation kit. Ficoll-Paque Plus gradient centrifugation was used to isolate PBMCs from whole blood, and the isolated PBMCs were then either used fresh or cryopreserved at -140C. Triplicate wells were generally used for each culture condition.

What the study reported, not specific to this receptor: Nearly all vaccine-specific clones in convalescent patients (304 of 307) were mono-reactive for SARS-CoV-2 spike rather than cross-reactive with common cold coronaviruses. Relatively few convalescent patients were included in the study, and early timepoints after natural infection were not analyzed. The median count of SARS-CoV-2-reactive clonotypes went up from under 25 after infection to roughly 38 after vaccination, although the change was not significant. Among the post-vaccine SARS-CoV-2-reactive clones in convalescent patients, a median approximately 86% showed up only after vaccination, which suggests vaccine-specific priming.

The CDR3 spans 15 residues, from the cysteine through the phenylalanine. The only DNA kept is the CDR3, 45 bases in frame from the first base. V is shortened by 5 bases, J by 4 bases, and the region joining them spans 15 bases. Looking up the germline V gene (reference sequence) yields CDR1 MNHEY and CDR2 SMNVEV. The library was obtained by PCR. TCR sequencing of DNA from cultured CD4+ T cells used the Oncomine TCR Beta short-read assay at the Johns Hopkins FTIC core. The QIAamp micro DNA kit was used to extract genomic DNA from the cultured CD4+ T cells. Oncomine TCR Beta libraries from cultured CD4+ T cells were pooled with unique dual indexes and sequenced on an Illumina iSeq 100. As for how the authors treated the data: Non-productive sequences were removed, and CDR3s that did not start with C, did not end with F or W, or were shorter than 7 amino acids were discarded. The MANAFEST web application identified antigen-specific clonotypes by comparing peptide-stimulated wells against reference wells and other culture wells. To be called positive, a clone needed an FDR below 0.05, an odds ratio above 5, and a productive frequency above 0.1% in at least two of three replicate wells. Clonotypes that were significantly expanded in both SARS-CoV-2 spike wells and at least one common cold coronavirus spike condition were defined as cross-reactive. Similarity between CDR3 sequences was evaluated in R version 3.6.1 using Levenshtein distances (stringdist) and unrooted phylogenetic trees (ape). The raw public data were reprocessed by TCRdb itself: fastp quality trimming at Q25, MiXCR clonotype calling, in-frame beta chains only. Each CDR3 protein appears once, grouped with its most common genes and DNA. The V and J calls follow TCRdb's processing rather than the paper's. In this sample the table shows about 15,000 distinct CDR3 sequences, less than 70% of which occur a single time. Of the sample, approximately 10% falls within the top ten clones.

This receptor was identified in a human donor who had recovered from COVID-19. What was sequenced was CD4+ T cells from blood, cultured in vitro. The rearrangement combines TRBV27 with TRBJ1-5; no D gene call is confident. CDR3 loop: CASSPPNQLNQPQHF. The nucleotide sequence reads as follows: TGTGCCAGCAGTCCACCTAACCAACTAAATCAGCCCCAGCATTTT.